Listed below are T cell receptor beta chains from one sample, sequenced in a study of vaccination and CD4 T cells after COVID-19. These receptors have no identified antigens. TCRdb re-called the PCR reads with MiXCR, one entry per CDR3 protein. The repertoire holds about 12,000 distinct CDR3 sequences, with roughly 72% as singletons. The material sequenced was CD4+ T cells from blood, cultured in vitro, taken after SARS-CoV-2 vaccination. The receptor set was obtained from a human donor who received a COVID-19 vaccine. CDR3s include the opening cysteine and the closing phenylalanine or tryptophan. D genes are given only for firm matches. Size tells how often a clone was seen (once, few, many) or the class of an expanded clone, and some rows leave it out.

j_call: TRBJ1-5
v_call: TRBV12-3/TRBV12-4
d_call: -
clone_size: medium-sized
cdr3_length: 12
cdr3_nt: TGTGCCAGCAGTTTGGATGTCCAGCCCCAGCATTTT
cdr3_aa: CASSLDVQPQHF

j_call: TRBJ1-1
v_call: TRBV24-1
d_call: -
clone_size: -
cdr3_length: 14
cdr3_nt: TGTGCCAACTTTCCCGGGACAAACAACACTGAAGCTTTCTTT
cdr3_aa: CANFPGTNNTEAFF

j_call: TRBJ1-2
v_call: TRBV19
d_call: -
clone_size: -
cdr3_length: 12
cdr3_nt: TGTGCCAGTAGTATCGGGCGAATTTCTCACACCTTC
cdr3_aa: CASSIGRISHTF

j_call: TRBJ2-7
v_call: TRBV7-2
d_call: -
clone_size: -
cdr3_length: 14
cdr3_nt: TGTGCCAGCAGCTTGGGGCTATCCTCCTACGAGCAGTACTTC
cdr3_aa: CASSLGLSSYEQYF

j_call: TRBJ1-1
v_call: TRBV20-1
d_call: -
clone_size: once
cdr3_length: 14
cdr3_nt: TGCAGTGCTAGGAAGGGAATGACGGGAACTGAAGCTTTCTTT
cdr3_aa: CSARKGMTGTEAFF

j_call: TRBJ2-2
v_call: TRBV20-1
d_call: -
clone_size: -
cdr3_length: 13
cdr3_nt: TGCAGTGCGGGAAGGGAGGACACCGGGGAGCTGTTTTTT
cdr3_aa: CSAGREDTGELFF

j_call: TRBJ1-6
v_call: TRBV27
d_call: -
clone_size: -
cdr3_length: 19
cdr3_nt: TGTGCCAGCAGTTTATCGGGGAGTGGGTGGAGGGCCGATAATTCACCCCTCCACTTT
cdr3_aa: CASSLSGSGWRADNSPLHF

j_call: TRBJ2-3
v_call: TRBV6-1
d_call: -
clone_size: -
cdr3_length: 15
cdr3_nt: TGTGCCAGCAGAGAAGGAGGGGGGGGCACAGATACGCAGTATTTT
cdr3_aa: CASREGGGGTDTQYF

j_call: TRBJ1-1
v_call: TRBV20-1
d_call: TRBD1
clone_size: -
cdr3_length: 15
cdr3_nt: TGCAGTGCTAGAGACTGGCAGGGGGCTCGCACTGAAGCTTTCTTT
cdr3_aa: CSARDWQGARTEAFF

j_call: TRBJ1-2
v_call: TRBV30
d_call: -
clone_size: -
cdr3_length: 13
cdr3_nt: TGTGCCTGGAGTGAAGGGCTCGGCTATGGCTACACCTTC
cdr3_aa: CAWSEGLGYGYTF

j_call: TRBJ1-5
v_call: TRBV24-1
d_call: TRBD1
clone_size: -
cdr3_length: 17
cdr3_nt: TGTGCCACCAGTGATTTGCAGCCGGGACAGACCCATCAGCCCCAGCATTTT
cdr3_aa: CATSDLQPGQTHQPQHF

j_call: TRBJ1-2
v_call: TRBV6-1
d_call: -
clone_size: -
cdr3_length: 15
cdr3_nt: TGTGCCAGCAGTGTGATACAGGGAGACAGCTATGGCTACACCTTC
cdr3_aa: CASSVIQGDSYGYTF

j_call: TRBJ2-3
v_call: TRBV20-1
d_call: TRBD2
clone_size: -
cdr3_length: 14
cdr3_nt: TGCAGTGCCATTGCGGGGGGCCGCACAGATACGCAGTATTTT
cdr3_aa: CSAIAGGRTDTQYF

j_call: TRBJ2-3
v_call: TRBV6-5
d_call: TRBD2
clone_size: once
cdr3_length: 15
cdr3_nt: TGTGCCAGCAGTTTTAGCGGGGGGCGCACAGATACGCAGTATTTT
cdr3_aa: CASSFSGGRTDTQYF

j_call: TRBJ1-6
v_call: TRBV6-5
d_call: -
clone_size: medium-sized
cdr3_length: 15
cdr3_nt: TGTGCCAGCAGCTACTCTTACGAGGGAGACTCACCCCTCCACTTT
cdr3_aa: CASSYSYEGDSPLHF

j_call: TRBJ1-2
v_call: TRBV6-1
d_call: TRBD1
clone_size: -
cdr3_length: 13
cdr3_nt: TGTGCCAGCAGGCCCGGACAGGGTAATGGCTACACCTTC
cdr3_aa: CASRPGQGNGYTF

j_call: TRBJ2-7
v_call: TRBV20-1
d_call: -
clone_size: -
cdr3_length: 13
cdr3_nt: TGCAGTGCTAGGCTACAGGGGAGGGACGAGCAGTACTTC
cdr3_aa: CSARLQGRDEQYF

j_call: TRBJ1-1
v_call: TRBV5-1
d_call: TRBD1
clone_size: -
cdr3_length: 15
cdr3_nt: TGCGCCAGCAGCTCGGACCGGGACAGGGGAGGTGAAGCTTTCTTT
cdr3_aa: CASSSDRDRGGEAFF

j_call: TRBJ2-2
v_call: TRBV7-8
d_call: TRBD1
clone_size: -
cdr3_length: 14
cdr3_nt: TGTGCCAGCAGCCGACAGGGGTTATCCGGGGAGCTGTTTTTT
cdr3_aa: CASSRQGLSGELFF

j_call: TRBJ1-5
v_call: TRBV20-1
d_call: -
clone_size: few
cdr3_length: 13
cdr3_nt: TGCAGTGCTATCCGGGCAGAGAATCAGCCCCAGCATTTT
cdr3_aa: CSAIRAENQPQHF

j_call: TRBJ2-3
v_call: TRBV20-1
d_call: TRBD2
clone_size: -
cdr3_length: 16
cdr3_nt: TGCAGTGCTAGAGGCCCGGGACTAGCGACCTCAGATACGCAGTATTTT
cdr3_aa: CSARGPGLATSDTQYF

j_call: TRBJ2-3
v_call: TRBV6-5
d_call: TRBD1
clone_size: -
cdr3_length: 22
cdr3_nt: TGTGCCAGCAGTTACGACGACGAGTCCGGGACAGGGGAGATTGGGTACACAGATACGCAGTATTTT
cdr3_aa: CASSYDDESGTGEIGYTDTQYF

j_call: TRBJ1-5
v_call: TRBV19
d_call: -
clone_size: once
cdr3_length: 18
cdr3_nt: TGTGCCAGTGCGCTCCAAGGGACCTACACTTCCGCCTCTCAGCCCCAGCATTTT
cdr3_aa: CASALQGTYTSASQPQHF

j_call: TRBJ2-5
v_call: TRBV2
d_call: -
clone_size: -
cdr3_length: 16
cdr3_nt: TGTGCCAGCATGGTGGACTTTGGGGGGGCAGGAGAGACCCAGTACTTC
cdr3_aa: CASMVDFGGAGETQYF

j_call: TRBJ1-6
v_call: TRBV5-8
d_call: -
clone_size: few
cdr3_length: 14
cdr3_nt: TGTGCCAGCAGCTTGGGGGTAGGAAATTCACCCCTCCACTTT
cdr3_aa: CASSLGVGNSPLHF

j_call: TRBJ1-4
v_call: TRBV30
d_call: -
clone_size: -
cdr3_length: 14
cdr3_nt: TGTGCCTGGAGCACCGTAAGGACTAATGAAAAACTGTTTTTT
cdr3_aa: CAWSTVRTNEKLFF

j_call: TRBJ1-2
v_call: TRBV19
d_call: -
clone_size: -
cdr3_length: 11
cdr3_nt: TGTGCCAAAGGTGGGGGGTCTGGCTACACCTTC
cdr3_aa: CAKGGGSGYTF

j_call: TRBJ1-1
v_call: TRBV6-1
d_call: -
clone_size: few
cdr3_length: 15
cdr3_nt: TGTGCCAGCAGTCTGTCAGCAGGGCAGAACACTGAAGCTTTCTTT
cdr3_aa: CASSLSAGQNTEAFF

j_call: TRBJ2-7
v_call: TRBV6-2/TRBV6-3
d_call: -
clone_size: -
cdr3_length: 16
cdr3_nt: TGTGCCAGCAGTTACTCGATACGGGGACCCTCCTACGAGCAGTACTTC
cdr3_aa: CASSYSIRGPSYEQYF

j_call: TRBJ1-5
v_call: TRBV6-2/TRBV6-3
d_call: TRBD1
clone_size: -
cdr3_length: 15
cdr3_nt: TGTGCCAGCAGTCTCGACAGGGAGTGGGGTCAGCCCCAGCATTTT
cdr3_aa: CASSLDREWGQPQHF

j_call: TRBJ1-2
v_call: TRBV12-3/TRBV12-4
d_call: -
clone_size: -
cdr3_length: 13
cdr3_nt: TGTGCCAGCACCGCGACAAGGTCCGGGGGCTACACCTTC
cdr3_aa: CASTATRSGGYTF

j_call: TRBJ1-2
v_call: TRBV20-1
d_call: -
clone_size: -
cdr3_length: 12
cdr3_nt: TGCAGTGCTAGTCACCGTGAGTGGAGCTACACCTTC
cdr3_aa: CSASHREWSYTF

j_call: TRBJ1-4
v_call: TRBV20-1
d_call: -
clone_size: medium-sized
cdr3_length: 16
cdr3_nt: TGCAGTGCTAGAAGGGGCGGGGGGCCGGGGTATGAAAAACTGTTTTTT
cdr3_aa: CSARRGGGPGYEKLFF

j_call: TRBJ1-3
v_call: TRBV20-1
d_call: -
clone_size: once
cdr3_length: 14
cdr3_nt: TGCAGTGCTCGAGAGGTTTCCTCTGGAAACACCATATATTTT
cdr3_aa: CSAREVSSGNTIYF

j_call: TRBJ1-1
v_call: TRBV30
d_call: -
clone_size: -
cdr3_length: 13
cdr3_nt: TGTGCCTGGGATGGAGGGGTGGGCACTGAAGCTTTCTTT
cdr3_aa: CAWDGGVGTEAFF

j_call: TRBJ2-2
v_call: TRBV20-1
d_call: -
clone_size: -
cdr3_length: 13
cdr3_nt: TGCAGTGCTAGTTCTCGGATGACCGGGGAGCTGTTTTTT
cdr3_aa: CSASSRMTGELFF

j_call: TRBJ1-1
v_call: TRBV5-1
d_call: -
clone_size: few
cdr3_length: 14
cdr3_nt: TGCGCCAGCAGCTTGGCGGTGGGCAGTATCGAAGCTTTCTTT
cdr3_aa: CASSLAVGSIEAFF

j_call: TRBJ1-5
v_call: TRBV27
d_call: -
clone_size: -
cdr3_length: 14
cdr3_nt: TGTGCCAGCAGTTTAGGCAGGACAGATCAGCCCCAGCATTTT
cdr3_aa: CASSLGRTDQPQHF

j_call: TRBJ2-5
v_call: TRBV10-1
d_call: TRBD2
clone_size: -
cdr3_length: 16
cdr3_nt: TGCGCCAGCAGTCCCGGGACTAGCGGGGCGCAAGAGACCCAGTACTTC
cdr3_aa: CASSPGTSGAQETQYF

j_call: TRBJ2-3
v_call: TRBV2
d_call: -
clone_size: -
cdr3_length: 14
cdr3_nt: TGTGCCAGCAGTGATGGGGTGGCCACAGATACGCAGTATTTT
cdr3_aa: CASSDGVATDTQYF

j_call: TRBJ2-7
v_call: TRBV10-3
d_call: -
clone_size: few
cdr3_length: 14
cdr3_nt: TGTGCCATCAGTGAGTCCGCAGGCCGCGACGAGCAGTACTTC
cdr3_aa: CAISESAGRDEQYF

j_call: TRBJ2-5
v_call: TRBV7-3
d_call: -
clone_size: -
cdr3_length: 13
cdr3_nt: TGTGCCAGCAGCACTAATCAAGAAGGAAGCCAGTACTTC
cdr3_aa: CASSTNQEGSQYF

j_call: TRBJ2-2
v_call: TRBV4-1
d_call: TRBD2
clone_size: few
cdr3_length: 18
cdr3_nt: TGCGCCAGCAGCCAAGATAGGACTAGCGTCCGTAACACCGGGGAGCTGTTTTTT
cdr3_aa: CASSQDRTSVRNTGELFF

j_call: TRBJ2-3
v_call: TRBV2
d_call: TRBD2
clone_size: once
cdr3_length: 15
cdr3_nt: TGTGCCAGCAGTAGACTAGCGGGGTCCACAGATACGCAGTATTTT
cdr3_aa: CASSRLAGSTDTQYF

j_call: TRBJ1-5
v_call: TRBV29-1
d_call: -
clone_size: -
cdr3_length: 12
cdr3_nt: TGCAGCGTTAGCCGAGGAAATCAGCCCCAGCATTTT
cdr3_aa: CSVSRGNQPQHF

j_call: TRBJ1-1
v_call: TRBV6-5
d_call: -
clone_size: few
cdr3_length: 12
cdr3_nt: TGTGCCAGCAGTTCCCCGGGGGTGCCAGCTTTCTTT
cdr3_aa: CASSSPGVPAFF

j_call: TRBJ1-5
v_call: TRBV19
d_call: -
clone_size: -
cdr3_length: 16
cdr3_nt: TGTGCCAGTAGCCCGACCCGGGGGGTGGAGGGTCAGCCCCAGCATTTT
cdr3_aa: CASSPTRGVEGQPQHF

j_call: TRBJ2-5
v_call: TRBV19
d_call: -
clone_size: -
cdr3_length: 13
cdr3_nt: TGTGCCAGTAGTACCGGGAGCGTGGAGACCCAGTACTTC
cdr3_aa: CASSTGSVETQYF

j_call: TRBJ2-7
v_call: TRBV20-1
d_call: TRBD1
clone_size: -
cdr3_length: 16
cdr3_nt: TGCAGTGCTAGACCCGAACCTGGGACAGGGGGCTCCGAGCAGTACTTC
cdr3_aa: CSARPEPGTGGSEQYF

j_call: TRBJ2-1
v_call: TRBV6-1
d_call: TRBD1
clone_size: -
cdr3_length: 15
cdr3_nt: TGTGCCAGCAGAGATCCGGGACAGGCCCTCTTCGAGCAGTTCTTC
cdr3_aa: CASRDPGQALFEQFF

j_call: TRBJ1-6
v_call: TRBV30
d_call: -
clone_size: -
cdr3_length: 14
cdr3_nt: TGTGCCTGGAGTCCAGGATTGAATAATTCACCCCTCCACTTT
cdr3_aa: CAWSPGLNNSPLHF

j_call: TRBJ1-5
v_call: TRBV20-1
d_call: TRBD1
clone_size: once
cdr3_length: 17
cdr3_nt: TGCAGTGCTAGAGATGGGGACAGGGGGCTTAGCAATCAGCCCCAGCATTTT
cdr3_aa: CSARDGDRGLSNQPQHF

j_call: TRBJ1-2
v_call: TRBV2
d_call: -
clone_size: -
cdr3_length: 15
cdr3_nt: TGTGCCAGCAGCCGGCGGACAGCGGAATCCTATGGCTACACCTTC
cdr3_aa: CASSRRTAESYGYTF

j_call: TRBJ1-2
v_call: TRBV24-1
d_call: -
clone_size: -
cdr3_length: 14
cdr3_nt: TGTGCCACCAGTGATGGGTCGTGGGAGGGTGGCTACACCTTC
cdr3_aa: CATSDGSWEGGYTF

j_call: TRBJ2-5
v_call: TRBV20-1
d_call: -
clone_size: few
cdr3_length: 14
cdr3_nt: TGCAGTGCTAGGGGGACTCCGTACCAAGAGACCCAGTACTTC
cdr3_aa: CSARGTPYQETQYF

j_call: TRBJ1-2
v_call: TRBV25-1
d_call: -
clone_size: -
cdr3_length: 15
cdr3_nt: TGTGCCAGCAGTGGCCCCCGGCTGAGGACATATGGCTACACCTTC
cdr3_aa: CASSGPRLRTYGYTF

j_call: TRBJ1-2
v_call: TRBV29-1
d_call: -
clone_size: few
cdr3_length: 16
cdr3_nt: TGCAGCGTTTATATAGGTGGGGGCCCGTCGGGCTATGGCTACACCTTC
cdr3_aa: CSVYIGGGPSGYGYTF

j_call: TRBJ1-6
v_call: TRBV6-1
d_call: -
clone_size: few
cdr3_length: 15
cdr3_nt: TGTGCCAGCAGTGGTCAAGGGGGGAAGAATTCACCCCTCCACTTT
cdr3_aa: CASSGQGGKNSPLHF

j_call: TRBJ2-5
v_call: TRBV24-1
d_call: TRBD2
clone_size: -
cdr3_length: 15
cdr3_nt: TGTGCCACCAGTGGCGGGGGGTCTTTCCAAGAGATCCAGTACTTC
cdr3_aa: CATSGGGSFQEIQYF

j_call: TRBJ2-3
v_call: TRBV7-9
d_call: -
clone_size: -
cdr3_length: 13
cdr3_nt: TGTGCCAGCAGGACCACGGAAGCAGATACGCAGTATTTT
cdr3_aa: CASRTTEADTQYF